These 18 T cell receptor beta chains share one sample of origin, sequenced in a study of OX40 agonist ivuxolimab in advanced cancers. Measured with immunoSEQ multiplex PCR; TCRdb has only the in-frame clones, and not every one. The sample gives approximately 86,000 clones, approximately 90% of which show up once; 0.95% to 1.3% is in the top ten. This material consisted of CD4+ or CD8+ T cells sorted from blood, taken in a trial of the OX40 agonist ivuxolimab. Every receptor here comes from an adult with an advanced solid tumor such as melanoma, head and neck, liver or kidney cancer.

The J gene is TRBJ2-1, the V gene TRBV5-1; TRBD1 matches at 7 bases. The CDR3 runs to 15 residues. In germline, CDR1 is SGHRS, CDR2 YFSETQ. V shed 0 bases and J 5 bases; nucleotides not matched to a gene: 5. The CDR3 sequence is CASSLEGQKNNEQFF. The CDR3, as DNA: TGCGCCAGCAGCTTGGAGGGACAGAAAAACAATGAGCAGTTCTTC.

This chain's CDR3 is CASNPGQLTYEQYF. The CDR3 DNA reads as TGTGCCAGCAACCCGGGACAGCTAACCTACGAGCAGTACTTC. The rearrangement links TRBV6-1 to TRBJ2-7, with TRBD1 matching 7 bases. The length of the CDR3 is 14 residues. V lost 7 bases, J lost 2 bases, and 8 bases stayed unmatched. Germline CDR1 reads MNHNS; CDR2 reads SASEGT.

The V call is TRBV20-1, the J call TRBJ1-1; D remains unclear. The CDR3 is 11 residues long. V was cut by 7 bases and J by 1 base, with 7 bases left in between. Per germline, CDR1 DFQATT and CDR2 SNEGSKA (reference sequence). CDR3 region: CSEGGNTEAFF. The CDR3 coding sequence is TGCAGTGAGGGTGGGAACACTGAAGCTTTCTTT.

This rearrangement joins TRBV5-1 to TRBJ1-4; unclear D gene. In germline, CDR1 is SGHRS, CDR2 YFSETQ. V was shortened by 4 bases and J by 0 bases, with 10 bases between the two germline ends. CDR3 size: 15 residues. Here the CDR3 DNA reads TGCGCCAGCAGCGCTCAGGCAGCAACTAATGAAAAACTGTTTTTT. Translated: CASSAQAATNEKLFF.

This clone has a single count. This chain uses TRBV28 with TRBJ2-1, with 7 bases matching TRBD2. CDR3 length: 14 amino acids. Germline CDR1 MDHEN, CDR2 SYDVKM. V lost 1 base to trimming and J lost 9 bases; unmatched junction nucleotides: 6. The CDR3 here is CASSLSPGRGEQFF. Here the CDR3 DNA reads TGTGCCAGCAGTTTATCACCGGGGAGGGGTGAGCAGTTCTTC.

In its sample, this clone was seen once. J is TRBJ2-7 and V is TRBV7-2; D is perhaps TRBD1 (5 bases). CDR1 is SGHTA, CDR2 FQGNSA, per germline. The CDR3 loop spans 14 amino acids. V lost 2 bases and J 6 bases, leaving 14 bases between the germline ends. For the CDR3, the DNA is TGTGCCAGCAGCTTACAAGGGGCGTACGGCGAGCAGTACTTC. Protein: CASSLQGAYGEQYF.

The rearrangement joins TRBV11-2 to TRBJ2-7; 7 bases are a match to TRBD1. Trimming took 4 bases from V and 5 from J; bases not matched to a gene: 5. From germline, CDR1 is SGHAT and CDR2 FQNNGV. This CDR3 contains 13 residues. In DNA, the CDR3 is TGTGCCAGCAGCTACGACAGGGAACACGAGCAGTACTTC. It specifies CASSYDREHEQYF.

This sequence joins TRBV5-1 and TRBJ2-3, with TRBD2 matching 8 bases. The V and J ends lost 1 base and 9 bases, in that order; junction bases with no gene match: 19. CDR1 is SGHRS, CDR2 YFSETQ, per germline. The CDR3 length is 18 residues. CDR3 residues: CASSLTPFPGRAPRTQYF. The CDR3 region has the DNA TGCGCCAGCAGCTTGACTCCCTTCCCCGGGAGGGCCCCTCGAACGCAGTATTTT.

The rearrangement uses TRBV10-3 and TRBJ2-3; D is possibly TRBD1 or TRBD2 (5 bases each). CDR1 is ENHRY and CDR2 is SYGVKD in the germline V gene. V was trimmed by 10 bases and J by 5 bases, leaving 16 bases between them. This CDR3 is built from 13 residues. Written as DNA, the CDR3 is TGTGCCACTAAGGGGACCGACCGAGATACGCAGTATTTT. Its protein is CATKGTDRDTQYF.

The V and J genes are TRBV7-8 and TRBJ2-3, with TRBD1 matching over 11 bases. The CDR3 totals 16 residues. V lost 9 bases and J lost 2; bases outside the gene matches: 10. The germline V gene encodes CDR1 SGHVS and CDR2 FQNEAQ. The CDR3 DNA sequence: TGTGCCAGGGGACAGGGGGTGGGTAATTACACAGATACGCAGTATTTT. Its protein product is CARGQGVGNYTDTQYF.

The chain combines TRBV18 with TRBJ2-5; no definite D call. This CDR3 spans 13 amino acids. V lost 3 bases to trimming and J lost 2 bases, with 7 bases between them. From germline, CDR1 is KGHSH and CDR2 LQKENI. The CDR3 loop reads CASSPTRQETQYF. The CDR3 DNA follows: TGTGCCAGCTCACCTACCAGACAAGAGACCCAGTACTTC.

The V gene is TRBV6-6, the J gene TRBJ2-3; D is uncertain. CDR3 length equals 14 residues. V lost 6 bases and J 0 bases, leaving 10 bases between the germline ends. Germline V gene lookup returns CDR1 MNHNY and CDR2 SVGAGI (reference sequence). This CDR3 is CASSTLGSTDTQYF. For the CDR3, the DNA is TGTGCCAGCAGCACTCTCGGGAGCACAGATACGCAGTATTTT.

This clone was recorded only once. The J gene is TRBJ2-1, the V gene TRBV7-8; 12 bases align to TRBD2. With 5 bases clipped from V and 13 bases from J, the junction kept 15 bases outside the gene matches. Germline V CDR1 and CDR2: SGHVS, FQNEAQ. CDR3 length: 16 amino acids. The CDR3 DNA follows: TGTGCCAGCAGCACGCCACGGACTAGCGGGACAATGAGTCAGTTCTTC. As protein: CASSTPRTSGTMSQFF.

The rearrangement links TRBV10-1 to TRBJ2-3, with TRBD2 matching 9 bases. Trimming cost V 5 bases and J 1 base; bases outside gene matches: 1. Germline CDR1 is WNHNN and CDR2 is SYGVQD (reference sequence). The CDR3 extends over 14 amino acids. The CDR3 nucleotides are TGCGCCAGCAGTTGGACTAGCGGCACAGATACGCAGTATTTT. This encodes CASSWTSGTDTQYF.

The rearrangement links TRBV4-3 to TRBJ1-2; TRBD1 is a possible D gene (5 bases). CDR1 is LGHNA and CDR2 is YSLEER in the germline V gene. V lost 4 bases and J 5 bases, leaving 14 bases between the germline ends. The CDR3 consists of 14 residues. CDR3 nucleotides: TGCGCCAGCAGCCGGACAAAGACGGAGTATGGCTACACCTTC. Its translation: CASSRTKTEYGYTF.

The chain joins TRBV28 to TRBJ1-2, with D tentatively TRBD1 (6 bases). With 3 bases removed from V and 4 bases from J, the gap between germline ends came to 9 bases. Germline CDR1 reads MDHEN; CDR2 reads SYDVKM. This CDR3 is 13 amino acids long. CDR3 nucleotide sequence: TGTGCCAGCAGTTTGTTCAGGGGCTATGGCTACACCTTC. Its protein product is CASSLFRGYGYTF.

The chain links TRBV5-1 to TRBJ2-1; D possibly uses TRBD1 or TRBD2 (5 bases each). From germline, CDR1 is SGHRS and CDR2 YFSETQ. V was pared by 4 bases and J by 7 bases, with 21 bases between. There are 16 residues in the CDR3. The CDR3 here is CASSLPLGAPRNEQFF. CDR3 in DNA: TGCGCCAGCAGCCTACCCCTCGGGGCACCTAGGAATGAGCAGTTCTTC.

This clone showed up just once. V is TRBV30 and J is TRBJ2-2; D unresolved. Germline V gene lookup returns CDR1 GTSNPN and CDR2 SVGIG (reference sequence). Trimming cost V 2 bases and J 5 bases, with 12 bases left between them. CDR3 length: 14 residues. The CDR3 coding sequence is TGTGCCTGGAGTACCCCCGTTAGAACCGGGGAGCTGTTTTTT. It specifies CAWSTPVRTGELFF.